Each of the 8 T cell receptor beta chains below was sequenced from the same sample in a study of blood T cell repertoires in COVID-19. Generated by immunoSEQ multiplex PCR, the TCRdb table keeps only in-frame clones and is missing some. The sample yields 75,000 to 100,000 clones, about 77% seen once. The sample comprised peripheral blood. The source of these receptors is a woman of 80 years or more with acute or convalescent COVID-19.

The V and J genes are TRBV11-3 and TRBJ2-1; TRBD2 is a possible D gene (5 bases). This CDR3 region has 16 residues. V lost 1 base, J lost 0 bases, and 10 bases lay in between. Germline values: CDR1 SGHNT, CDR2 YENEEA. CDR3 bases: TGTGCCAGCAGCTTAGGGATGGGGAGCTCCTACAATGAGCAGTTCTTC. Translated: CASSLGMGSSYNEQFF.

J is TRBJ2-5 and V is TRBV28; D is possibly TRBD1 (7 bases). Trimming stripped 6 bases from V and 4 bases from J, with 12 bases between. Germline assignment: CDR1 MDHEN and CDR2 SYDVKM. The CDR3 runs 13 residues. CDR3 DNA sequence: TGTGCCAGCAGAATGCAGGGGGGAGAGACCCAGTACTTC. It translates to CASRMQGGETQYF.

The CDR3 nucleotides are TGTGCCAGCAGGACGGGACAGGGACCGTTCTATGGCTACACCTTC. It translates to CASRTGQGPFYGYTF. V gene TRBV5-4 combines with J gene TRBJ1-2, with TRBD1 matching over 9 bases. Germline V gene lookup returns CDR1 SGHNT and CDR2 YYREEE (reference sequence). This CDR3 comprises 15 residues. J was trimmed by 4 bases and V by 5 bases; bases with no gene match: 9. Based on the CDR3 plus reference TRBV5-4 and TRBJ1-2, the full variable domain is ETGVTQSPTHLIKTRGQQVTLRCSSQSGHNTVSWYQQALGQGPQFIFQYYREEENGRGNFPPRFSGLQFPNYSSELNVNALELDDSALYLCASRTGQGPFYGYTFGSGTRLTVV.

The chain employs TRBV19 and TRBJ2-7; 14 bases align to TRBD2. Looked up from germline, CDR1 is LNHDA and CDR2 is SQIVND (reference sequence). V dropped 4 bases and J dropped 12; count of bases not matched to a gene: 14. The CDR3 runs 16 residues. The CDR3 loop reads CASSKEFGLAGGHLYF. The DNA for the CDR3 is TGTGCCAGTAGTAAAGAATTCGGACTAGCGGGAGGACACCTGTACTTC. Variable domain in full (rest from reference TRBV19 and TRBJ2-7): DGGITQSPKYLFRKEGQNVTLSCEQNLNHDAMYWYRQDPGQGLRLIYYSQIVNDFQKGDIAEGYSVSREKKESFPLTVTSAQKNPTAFYLCASSKEFGLAGGHLYFGPGTRLTVT.

This clone has just a few counts. V gene TRBV4-3 combines with J gene TRBJ2-1, with 11 bases identical to TRBD2. The CDR3 totals 15 residues. CDR1 and CDR2 (germline): LGHNA, YSLEER. V trimming: 5 bases; J trimming: 7 bases; junction bases outside the gene matches: 7. Here the CDR3 DNA reads TGCGCCAGCAGCGTCCGACTAGCGGGAATGAATGAGCAGTTCTTC. It is translated as CASSVRLAGMNEQFF.

The chain recombines TRBV5-6 with TRBJ2-7; TRBD2 matches at 14 bases. CDR3 size: 16 residues. V shed 5 bases and J 3 bases; nucleotides not matched to a gene: 7. Germline V gene data show CDR1 as SGHDT and CDR2 as YYEEEE. The CDR3 nucleotides read TGTGCCAGCAGTTTCATGGGACTAGCGGGAGACTACGAGCAGTACTTC. Protein sequence: CASSFMGLAGDYEQYF.

This chain connects TRBV5-1 to TRBJ1-6, with TRBD1 identical over 7 bases. Germline values: CDR1 SGHRS, CDR2 YFSETQ. The junction had 4 bases not matched to a gene; V was cut back by 5 bases and J by 8 bases. The CDR3 is 13 amino acids. DNA for the CDR3: TGCGCCAGCAGGGGGACAGCCGATTCACCCCTCCACTTT. This codes for CASRGTADSPLHF.

The sample holds many counts of this clone. This chain connects TRBV20-1 to TRBJ1-6; D is unresolved. Germline-derived CDR1 and CDR2 are DFQATT and SNEGSKA (reference sequence). The V and J ends lost 3 bases and 8 bases respectively, with 11 bases between them. The CDR3 has 13 amino acids. CDR3 residues: CSASTGFDSPLHF. The CDR3 region has the DNA TGCAGTGCTAGTACGGGGTTTGATTCACCCCTCCACTTT.